Listed below are T cell receptor beta chains from one sample, sequenced in a study of spatial heterogeneity in lung cancer. MiXCR, run by TCRdb on the 5' RACE reads, gives a single entry per CDR3 protein. The repertoire holds about 120,000 distinct CDR3 sequences, about 12% seen once, with over 15% in the top ten. The sequencing here drew on PBMCs, taken at follow-up. The receptors here all came from a male donor with early-stage non-small cell lung cancer. Both conserved end residues are trimmed from each CDR3. A D gene is named only where the DNA matches it firmly.

j_call: TRBJ2-5; v_call: TRBV19; cdr3_length: 12; d_call: -; cdr3_aa: ASSRGTDQETQY
j_call: TRBJ2-7; v_call: TRBV7-9; cdr3_length: 13; d_call: TRBD1; cdr3_aa: ASSVRDRGAYEQY
j_call: TRBJ1-6; v_call: TRBV11-2; cdr3_length: 12; d_call: -; cdr3_aa: ASSYGGNNSPLH
j_call: TRBJ2-7; v_call: TRBV20-1; cdr3_length: 11; d_call: -; cdr3_aa: SASQGGYYEQY
j_call: TRBJ1-6; v_call: TRBV20-1; cdr3_length: 14; d_call: -; cdr3_aa: SARDLILSYNSPLH
j_call: TRBJ2-7; v_call: TRBV29-1; cdr3_length: 11; d_call: -; cdr3_aa: SVVPDGLYEQY
j_call: TRBJ1-3; v_call: TRBV9; cdr3_length: 14; d_call: -; cdr3_aa: ASSAEGHPSGNTIY
j_call: TRBJ1-5; v_call: TRBV19; cdr3_length: 12; d_call: TRBD1; cdr3_aa: ASTGTGGDQPQH
j_call: TRBJ2-1; v_call: TRBV7-2; cdr3_length: 12; d_call: TRBD1; cdr3_aa: ASSYGTGYNEQF
j_call: TRBJ1-1; v_call: TRBV6-6; cdr3_length: 13; d_call: -; cdr3_aa: ASLSPLRVNTEAF
j_call: TRBJ1-2; v_call: TRBV12-3/TRBV12-4; cdr3_length: 12; d_call: -; cdr3_aa: ASSLWGRNYGYT
j_call: TRBJ2-5; v_call: TRBV24-1; cdr3_length: 15; d_call: TRBD1; cdr3_aa: ATSDPGPGGFQETQY
j_call: TRBJ1-4; v_call: TRBV12-3/TRBV12-4; cdr3_length: 11; d_call: TRBD1; cdr3_aa: ASSTGGNEKLF
j_call: TRBJ2-2; v_call: TRBV29-1; cdr3_length: 11; d_call: TRBD2; cdr3_aa: GASGGNTGELF
j_call: TRBJ1-6; v_call: TRBV6-1; cdr3_length: 14; d_call: -; cdr3_aa: ASGRVAGTLNSPLH
j_call: TRBJ2-3; v_call: TRBV7-3; cdr3_length: 11; d_call: -; cdr3_aa: ASSSSSPDTQY
j_call: TRBJ1-2; v_call: TRBV20-1; cdr3_length: 10; d_call: -; cdr3_aa: SARGQPYGYT
j_call: TRBJ1-1; v_call: TRBV28; cdr3_length: 11; d_call: -; cdr3_aa: ASSLLGTFEAF
j_call: TRBJ1-5; v_call: TRBV7-8; cdr3_length: 14; d_call: TRBD1; cdr3_aa: ASSPLTGDRNQPQH
j_call: TRBJ2-1; v_call: TRBV20-1; cdr3_length: 12; d_call: TRBD2; cdr3_aa: SASTSGIGHEQF
j_call: TRBJ2-5; v_call: TRBV12-3/TRBV12-4; cdr3_length: 12; d_call: -; cdr3_aa: ASSFRDSGRTQY
j_call: TRBJ1-1; v_call: TRBV7-9; cdr3_length: 14; d_call: TRBD1; cdr3_aa: ASSLATGKQGVEAF
j_call: TRBJ2-5; v_call: TRBV7-2; cdr3_length: 14; d_call: TRBD2; cdr3_aa: ASSLTGRRNGETQY
j_call: TRBJ2-2; v_call: TRBV10-3; cdr3_length: 12; d_call: TRBD2; cdr3_aa: AASLAGDTGELF
j_call: TRBJ1-5; v_call: TRBV20-1; cdr3_length: 12; d_call: TRBD1; cdr3_aa: SASPGGSNQPQH
j_call: TRBJ1-5; v_call: TRBV3-1; cdr3_length: 14; d_call: TRBD1; cdr3_aa: ASSQASGGTNQPQH
j_call: TRBJ2-1; v_call: TRBV12-3/TRBV12-4; cdr3_length: 13; d_call: -; cdr3_aa: ASSLRGGAHNEQF
j_call: TRBJ2-5; v_call: TRBV11-2; cdr3_length: 11; d_call: -; cdr3_aa: ASSLDGRGTQY
j_call: TRBJ1-5; v_call: TRBV10-3; cdr3_length: 12; d_call: -; cdr3_aa: AISEGARNQPQH
j_call: TRBJ1-4; v_call: TRBV3-1; cdr3_length: 14; d_call: -; cdr3_aa: ASSLEGLSTNEKLF
j_call: TRBJ2-2; v_call: TRBV6-5; cdr3_length: 13; d_call: TRBD2; cdr3_aa: ASNRGGTDTGELF
j_call: TRBJ1-1; v_call: TRBV6-6; cdr3_length: 13; d_call: -; cdr3_aa: ASSYPGREDTEAF
j_call: TRBJ2-1; v_call: TRBV20-1; cdr3_length: 13; d_call: TRBD2; cdr3_aa: SAREGLAEYNEQF
j_call: TRBJ1-6; v_call: TRBV5-4; cdr3_length: 13; d_call: -; cdr3_aa: ASSLSGTYNSPLH
j_call: TRBJ2-2; v_call: TRBV7-2; cdr3_length: 14; d_call: -; cdr3_aa: ASSSDRREGTGELF
j_call: TRBJ2-3; v_call: TRBV20-1; cdr3_length: 13; d_call: -; cdr3_aa: SASGLASLTDTQY
j_call: TRBJ2-1; v_call: TRBV6-2/TRBV6-3; cdr3_length: 9; d_call: -; cdr3_aa: ASGGAGEQF